This T cell receptor beta chain derives from a study of CXCR3-negative and CXCR3-positive naive CD8 T cells. General study findings and limits: Comparison of naive cells showed more hydrophobic TRB CDR3s in CXCR3-positive than in CXCR3-negative naive cells. For memory CD8+ cells diversity was much lower, but both naive subsets had comparably high diversity. Naive subsets displayed similar surface CD5, and TCR strength was inferred from TRB CDR3 properties.

On this clonotype itself: The antigen is unknown.

It was by 5' RACE with UMI labels that the TRB cDNA libraries were prepared. TCRdb reprocessed the 5' RACE reads, with one entry per CDR3 protein and no DNA. The clone table shows 85,000 to 130,000 distinct CDR3 sequences, with the ten largest holding 0.38%. CDR1 SGHTA and CDR2 FQGTGA come from the germline V gene. The length of the CDR3 is 14 residues. The clonotype comes from a human donor in good health. Some clones in this sample may be carry-over from other donors' samples. The chain recombines TRBV7-3 with TRBJ2-2; the D call from TCRdb, TRBD1, cannot be confirmed without DNA. The specimen sequenced was naive CXCR3+ CD8+ T cells from blood. Specified subset: CD45RO-CCR7+CD27+CD95- naive CD8+ T cells expressing CXCR3 (TNR3+). CDR3: CASSPVTGAGELFF.